These 8 T cell receptor beta chains were all obtained from the same sample, sequenced in a study of shared T cell receptors in the human thymus. The protocol was immunoSEQ multiplex PCR, while the TCRdb copy is restricted to in-frame clones and leaves out a portion. The sample contains 500,000 to 750,000 clones, approximately 87% of which appear only once. This same sample was also taken into another study, of human thymus T cells.

Source material: thymocytes. All receptors derive from a boy under two years old with a congenital heart defect.

The chain couples TRBV6-5 to TRBJ2-7; the match to TRBD1 covers 8 bases. J gave up 6 bases and V 4 bases, and 8 bases lay outside the gene matches. The CDR3 covers 14 residues. CDR1 is MNHEY, CDR2 SVGAGI, per germline. This CDR3 reads CASSFKDRDGEQYF. CDR3 nucleotides: TGTGCCAGCAGTTTCAAGGACAGGGATGGCGAGCAGTACTTC.

V usage is TRBV5-4 and J usage is TRBJ2-5; 9 bases agree with TRBD1. The V and J ends lost 3 bases and 5 bases, in that order; junction bases with no gene match: 8. This CDR3 has 15 residues. The germline gives CDR1 SGHNT, CDR2 YYREEE (reference sequence). The CDR3 protein is CASSYRTGEVETQYF. CDR3 in DNA: TGTGCCAGCAGCTATCGGACAGGGGAGGTGGAGACCCAGTACTTC.

The V gene is TRBV27, the J gene TRBJ2-1, with 8 bases fitting TRBD2. The CDR3 is 14 amino acids. V lost 3 bases to trimming and J lost 5 bases; unmatched junction nucleotides: 3. The germline V gene encodes CDR1 MNHEY and CDR2 SMNVEV (reference sequence). CDR3 nucleotides: TGTGCCAGCAGTTTTGCGGGGGGCCACAATGAGCAGTTCTTC. Its protein product is CASSFAGGHNEQFF.

The chain is built from TRBV5-6 and TRBJ2-7; D unresolved. Germline V gives CDR1 SGHDT, CDR2 YYEEEE. The V gene lost 3 bases and the J gene lost 0 bases, with 4 bases spanning the gap. The CDR3 length is 12 residues. In DNA form, the CDR3 reads TGTGCCAGCAGCTGGAGCTCCTACGAGCAGTACTTC. Its translation is CASSWSSYEQYF.

This chain joins TRBV4-2 and TRBJ2-6, with unresolved D. This CDR3 contains 15 residues. Germline loops: CDR1 LGHNA, CDR2 YNFKEQ. V gave up 1 base and J gave up 2 bases, with 6 bases separating them. The CDR3 reads CASSQGLTGANVLTF. For the CDR3, the DNA is TGTGCCAGCAGCCAAGGGCTGACTGGGGCCAACGTCCTGACTTTC.

The chain has TRBV6-1 and TRBJ1-2; 7 bases map to TRBD1. The CDR3 loop spans 15 amino acids. Germline-derived CDR1 and CDR2 are MNHNS and SASEGT. With 3 bases clipped from V and 4 bases from J, the junction kept 8 bases outside the gene matches. The CDR3 here is CASSEGQRRGYGYTF. In DNA form, the CDR3 reads TGTGCCAGCAGTGAGGGACAGCGCCGGGGCTATGGCTACACCTTC.

The chain employs TRBV6-1 and TRBJ2-7; a possible D gene is TRBD1 (6 bases). V was cut by 5 bases and J by 5 bases, with 13 bases left in between. Per the germline V gene, CDR1 is MNHNS and CDR2 is SASEGT. This CDR3 is built from 13 residues. DNA for the CDR3: TGTGCCAGCAGTAAACCGGGACAAGACGAGCAGTACTTC. It is translated as CASSKPGQDEQYF.

The rearrangement joins TRBV7-2 to TRBJ2-5; TRBD2 aligns across 9 bases. V trimming: 0 bases; J trimming: 4 bases; junction bases outside the gene matches: 9. From germline, CDR1 is SGHTA and CDR2 FQGNSA. CDR3 length: 17 amino acids. CDR3 DNA: TGTGCCAGCAGCTTAGCGTCGGCGGGAGGGCCACGAGAGACCCAGTACTTC. Residues: CASSLASAGGPRETQYF.